The entry below describes one T cell receptor (beta chain). The antigen is not known. These data belong to a study of T cells in localized non-small cell lung cancer. Sequenced by immunoSEQ multiplex PCR; TCRdb stores in-frame clones only, minus some. Of about 70,000 clones listed, roughly nine tenths were seen once; the top ten hold around a fifth. Study-wide results and limits: Heterogeneity cannot be ruled out, as sequencing used one tumor region only. Adjacent uninvolved lung tissue had the highest T cell clonality, exceeding tumor. With higher T cell density in blood came longer overall survival.

Material: peripheral blood, obtained before any cancer treatment. The source is a male donor older than 55 with stage III squamous cell lung carcinoma.

The CDR3 region is CASSRGGEQPQHF. CDR3 DNA sequence: TGTGCCAGCAGTAGAGGGGGAGAGCAGCCCCAGCATTTT. The V gene is TRBV6-4, the J gene TRBJ1-5; D might be TRBD1 (6 bases). CDR3 length: 13 amino acids. The germline CDR1 and CDR2 sequences are MRHNA and SNTAGT. The germline V and J ends were trimmed by 5 bases and 7 bases, with 12 bases remaining between them.